A single sample is the source of the 26 T cell receptor beta chains below, sequenced in a study of identical twins. Each CDR3 protein gets one entry after TCRdb re-called the 5' RACE reads with MiXCR. The profile shows approximately 1.8 million distinct CDR3 sequences, around a third of them singletons. The sequenced material came from cord blood. The source is a newborn girl in good health.

The rearrangement links TRBV6-1 to TRBJ1-1; D gene unclear. Germline CDR1 and CDR2: MNHNS and SASEGT. Between the trimmed V and J ends, which lost 0 bases and 5 bases, there was a span of 10 bases. CDR3 size: 14 residues. The CDR3 sequence is CASSEAGAGTEAFF. CDR3 nucleotide sequence: TGTGCCAGCAGTGAAGCGGGCGCAGGAACTGAAGCTTTCTTT.

The CDR3 DNA sequence: TGTGCCAGCAGCCAAGGCTCACTAGCGGGAAAACAAATAAGCACAGATACGCAGTATTTT. Residues: CASSQGSLAGKQISTDTQYF. The chain is built from TRBV14 and TRBJ2-3; TRBD2 matches 10 bases. This CDR3 region has 20 residues. Germline CDR1 SGHDN, CDR2 FVKESK. V lost 1 base and J lost 0; bases outside the gene matches: 13.

V is TRBV20-1 and J is TRBJ1-5; the match to TRBD1 covers 8 bases. The J segment lost 1 base and the V segment lost 5 bases, leaving 7 bases of the junction unmatched. This CDR3 is built from 15 residues. Per the germline V gene, CDR1 is DFQATT and CDR2 is SNEGSKA (reference sequence). CDR3 residues: CSAPRTGRSNQPQHF. The CDR3 bases are TGCAGTGCTCCTCGGACAGGGAGGAGCAATCAGCCCCAGCATTTT.

J is TRBJ1-1 and V is TRBV3-1; tentatively, D is TRBD1 (6 bases). Trimming stripped 3 bases from V and 1 base from J, with 9 bases between. Germline V gene lookup returns CDR1 LGHDT and CDR2 YNNKEL (reference sequence). There are 14 residues in the CDR3. CDR3 residues: CASSQRGQNTEAFF. The CDR3 DNA follows: TGTGCCAGCAGCCAGCGGGGACAGAACACTGAAGCTTTCTTT.

V usage is TRBV10-3 and J usage is TRBJ2-4; 12 bases line up with TRBD2. The DNA matches TRBJ2-7 better at its end, which makes the J call doubtful. The CDR3 covers 15 residues. CDR1 and CDR2 (germline): ENHRY, SYGVKD. The CDR3 sequence: CAISGASGRAYEQYF. CDR3 nucleotides: TGTGCCATCAGTGGGGCTAGCGGGAGGGCGTACGAGCAGTACTTC.

This clonotype was detected many times. The CDR3 sequence is CASQAGDTQYF. CDR3 sequence (DNA): TGCGCCAGCCAGGCAGGAGATACGCAGTATTTT. The chain links TRBV5-1 to TRBJ2-3; D gene uncertain. V was shortened by 7 bases and J by 5 bases, with 8 bases between the two germline ends. CDR1 is SGHRS and CDR2 is YFSETQ in the germline V gene. This CDR3 region has 11 residues.

This clonotype came up a few times. The rearrangement uses TRBV4-2 and TRBJ1-5; TRBD1 might be the D (5 bases). With 0 bases removed from V and 9 bases from J, the gap between germline ends came to 15 bases. CDR1 is LGHNA and CDR2 is YNFKEQ in the germline V gene. The CDR3 totals 15 residues. DNA for the CDR3: TGTGCCAGCAGCCAAGATTGGCGGGGCCGTGGGCCCCAGCATTTT. Translating it yields CASSQDWRGRGPQHF.

This chain connects TRBV20-1 to TRBJ2-4; maybe TRBD2 (5 bases). The CDR3 runs 15 residues. The V gene's germline CDR1 is DFQATT and CDR2 SNEGSKA (reference sequence). The V end was cut by 6 bases, the J end by 1 base, with 16 bases between. The CDR3 DNA sequence: TGCAGTGCGCCCAGGACCCTAGCTGCCAAAAACATTCAGTACTTC. Amino acids: CSAPRTLAAKNIQYF.

The chain employs TRBV5-1 and TRBJ2-3; no clear D. Germline V CDR1 and CDR2: SGHRS, YFSETQ. Trimming stripped 6 bases from V and 3 bases from J, with 14 bases between. The CDR3 is 14 residues long. CDR3 residues: CASTRTVLTDTQYF. CDR3 sequence (DNA): TGCGCCAGCACCCGGACGGTTCTAACAGATACGCAGTATTTT.

This clonotype has just a few counts. V is TRBV7-9 and J is TRBJ2-4; D is possibly TRBD2 (5 bases). CDR3 length: 17 amino acids. Germline CDR1 SEHNR, CDR2 FQNEAQ (reference sequence). V was clipped by 3 bases and J by 0 bases, with 15 bases between them. CDR3 sequence reads: CASSFWSRGLAKNIQYF. CDR3 in DNA: TGTGCCAGCAGCTTCTGGAGTCGGGGATTAGCCAAAAACATTCAGTACTTC. Looking up the rest from reference TRBV7-9 and TRBJ2-4 gives the full variable domain: DTGVSQNPRHKITKRGQNVTFRCDPISEHNRLYWYRQTLGQGPEFLTYFQNEAQLEKSRLLSDRFSAERPKGSFSTLEIQRTEQGDSAMYLCASSFWSRGLAKNIQYFGAGTRLSVL.

The chain employs TRBV30 and TRBJ2-1; 9 nucleotides agree with TRBD2. The CDR3 is 14 amino acids. V gave up 6 bases and J gave up 4 bases; unmatched junction bases: 7. The germline gives CDR1 GTSNPN, CDR2 SVGIG (reference sequence). The CDR3 coding sequence is TGTGCCTGCCCGACTAGCGGTTCATACAATGAGCAGTTCTTC. Amino acids: CACPTSGSYNEQFF.

Regarding this clonotype: The junction does not match germline at one end; this may be a read error. J is TRBJ2-3 and V is TRBV3-1; unclear D gene. CDR1 is LGHDT and CDR2 is YNNKEL in the germline V gene (reference sequence). CDR3 length: 15 amino acids. DNA for the CDR3: TGTGCCGGCAGCCAAGGGTCCCCTAGCACAGATACGCAGTATTTT. Protein product: CAGSQGSPSTDTQYF.

The chain couples TRBV20-1 to TRBJ2-7; D is unclear. This CDR3 comprises 14 residues. The germline CDR1 and CDR2 sequences are DFQATT and SNEGSKA (reference sequence). V lost 0 bases, J lost 0 bases, and 9 bases lay in between. CDR3 in DNA: TGCAGTGCTAGAGATTTTAGGGACTCCTACGAGCAGTACTTC. It yields the protein CSARDFRDSYEQYF.

In its sample, this clonotype was seen a few times. The chain links TRBV10-3 to TRBJ2-1, with 7 bases that match TRBD1. The J call is in doubt because the DNA end fits TRBJ2-7 better. Germline CDR1 reads ENHRY; CDR2 reads SYGVKD. The CDR3 extends over 15 amino acids. The CDR3 spells CAIIPDRANYNEQYF. CDR3 nucleotides: TGTGCCATCATCCCCGACAGGGCAAACTACAATGAGCAGTACTTC.

This clonotype was counted a few times. The chain joins TRBV11-2 to TRBJ2-5; possible D gene TRBD1, 5 bases. Per germline, CDR1 SGHAT and CDR2 FQNNGV. Trimming took off 4 bases at V and 0 bases at J, with 6 bases between the two ends. This CDR3 has 13 amino acids. The CDR3: CASSWTNQETQYF. The CDR3 DNA follows: TGTGCCAGCAGCTGGACAAACCAAGAGACCCAGTACTTC.

This clonotype showed up just a few times. This chain links TRBV5-1 with TRBJ2-5; D call uncertain. Looked up from germline, CDR1 is SGHRS and CDR2 is YFSETQ. The ends were cut back, 4 bases at V and 2 bases at J, with 15 bases in the middle. This CDR3 contains 15 residues. CDR3 coding DNA: TGCGCCAGCAGCGAGTCGACCCTCTCACAAGAGACCCAGTACTTC. Amino acid sequence: CASSESTLSQETQYF.

This clonotype was observed at least ten times. The chain links TRBV27 to TRBJ2-7; TRBD1 matches 7 bases. Trimming took 3 bases from V and 5 from J; bases not matched to a gene: 4. The CDR3 has 13 residues. Germline CDR1 is MNHEY and CDR2 is SMNVEV (reference sequence). The CDR3: CASSLTGINEQYF. DNA for the CDR3: TGTGCCAGCAGTTTGACAGGGATAAACGAGCAGTACTTC.

The genes are TRBV7-2 and TRBJ2-7; 7 nucleotides line up with TRBD2. Germline V gene lookup returns CDR1 SGHTA and CDR2 FQGNSA. The CDR3 loop spans 16 amino acids. V dropped 1 base and J dropped 0; count of bases not matched to a gene: 6. The CDR3 reads CASSLVPSSGSYEQYF. The CDR3 DNA sequence: TGTGCCAGCAGCTTAGTCCCCTCTAGCGGCTCCTACGAGCAGTACTTC. The full variable domain, with the rest looked up from reference TRBV7-2 and TRBJ2-7, is GAGVSQSPSNKVTEKGKDVELRCDPISGHTALYWYRQSLGQGLEFLIYFQGNSAPDKSGLPSDRFSAERTGGSVSTLTIQRTQQEDSAVYLCASSLVPSSGSYEQYFGPGTRLTVT.

The genes are TRBV6-6 and TRBJ2-1, with 9 bases aligning to TRBD2. With V trimmed by 7 bases and J by 6 bases, 4 bases remained unmatched. The CDR3 loop spans 13 amino acids. Germline lookup yields CDR1 MNHNY and CDR2 SVGAGI (reference sequence). CDR3: CASTAAGGNEQFF. The CDR3 bases are TGTGCCAGCACTGCAGCGGGGGGCAATGAGCAGTTCTTC.

As for this clonotype: This may come from a read error, since a much larger clone is one base off. The rearrangement joins TRBV20-1 to TRBJ2-4; the D is unclear. The CDR3 length is 14 residues. CDR1 and CDR2 from the germline V gene are DFQATT and SNEGSKA (reference sequence). This CDR3 reads CSARDHRVPNIQSF. CDR3 DNA sequence: TGCAGTGCTAGAGATCACAGAGTCCCAAACATTCAGTCCTTC.

The chain uses TRBV29-1 and TRBJ1-2; D might be TRBD1 (6 bases). This CDR3 is 14 amino acids long. Germline V CDR1 and CDR2: SQVTM, ANQGSEA. Trimming took 6 bases from V and 3 from J, leaving 17 bases between them. CDR3 in amino acids: CSVLLLQGYYGYTF. CDR3 DNA sequence: TGCAGCGTCCTCCTCCTACAGGGCTACTATGGCTACACCTTC.

The V call is TRBV20-1, the J call TRBJ2-4; 7 nucleotides align to TRBD2. The DNA end is more similar to TRBJ2-7, so the J call may be wrong. Germline V gene sequence: CDR1 DFQATT, CDR2 SNEGSKA (reference sequence). The CDR3 consists of 14 residues. The CDR3 coding sequence is TGCAGTGCGCGAGCGGGGACGGTCACCTACGAGCAGTACTTC. Translated, it gives CSARAGTVTYEQYF.

Only a few counts were recorded for this clonotype. The V and J genes are TRBV4-1 and TRBJ2-3; D not certain. The germline V gene has CDR1 MGHRA and CDR2 YSYEKL. Trimming took 3 bases from V and 8 from J, leaving 21 bases between them. The CDR3 contains 16 residues. Written as DNA, the CDR3 is TGCGCCAGCAGCCATCCATGGGCTAGGCGCCCTAGTACGCAGTATTTT. Translating it yields CASSHPWARRPSTQYF.

The chain couples TRBV7-2 to TRBJ1-2, with 7 nucleotides matching TRBD1. The CDR3 contains 13 residues. V dropped 5 bases and J dropped 5; count of bases not matched to a gene: 5. From germline, CDR1 is SGHTA and CDR2 FQGNSA. This CDR3 is CASSITGEYGYTF. CDR3 DNA: TGTGCCAGCAGCATTACAGGGGAATATGGCTACACCTTC.

This clonotype was counted only a few times. The CDR3 DNA sequence: TGTGCCAGCAGCGTAAGTGTCGTAAGTGCCCCCAGGGAGCAGTACTTC. This codes for CASSVSVVSAPREQYF. The chain couples TRBV9 to TRBJ2-5; D is tentatively TRBD1 or TRBD2 (5 bases each). The CDR3 runs 16 residues. Germline V gives CDR1 SGDLS, CDR2 YYNGEE. Trimming cost V 1 base and J 11 bases, with 24 bases left between them.

The J gene is TRBJ1-6, the V gene TRBV4-1; D is unclear. The germline V and J ends were trimmed by 0 bases and 0 bases, with 6 bases remaining between them. The CDR3 runs to 16 residues. Germline V gene sequence: CDR1 MGHRA, CDR2 YSYEKL. As DNA, the CDR3 is TGCGCCAGCAGCCAAGAGCCGAGCTCCTATAATTCACCCCTCCACTTT. Encoded protein: CASSQEPSSYNSPLHF.